This T cell receptor beta chain was observed in a study of CD8 T cells in ankylosing spondylitis. Whole-study results and caveats: Prior literature has documented some motif variants in synovial fluid and blood from reactive arthritis. Within peripheral blood, clones linked to disease were CD8+ and relatively rare. Apparently characteristic of ankylosing spondylitis blood was a TCR beta motif (about eight highly homologous variants). The study looked at matched synovial fluid samples from ankylosing spondylitis patients. Disease-linked clones were reported to be significantly enriched there.

In this sample, this clonotype turned up many times. Its specificity is not known. The junction differs from germline at one of its ends, possibly a read error. Preparation of TCR beta libraries was done by quantitative 5'-RACE with molecular barcodes. MiXCR was run by TCRdb on the 5' RACE reads, yielding one entry per CDR3 protein. The repertoire includes 500,000 to 550,000 distinct CDR3 sequences, 10% to 15% of them detected once, and over 6.5% sits in the top ten. This CDR3 comprises 16 residues. The sequenced sample consisted of blood, either unsorted or a sorted T cell fraction (not recorded which). This clonotype was sampled from a male donor with ankylosing spondylitis. The chain joins TRBV12-3 or TRBV12-4 to TRBJ2-2, with D unclear. The CDR3 region is CASCFPSALYTGELFF. CDR3 DNA: TGTGCCAGCTGTTTCCCGTCGGCTCTATACACCGGGGAGCTGTTTTTT.